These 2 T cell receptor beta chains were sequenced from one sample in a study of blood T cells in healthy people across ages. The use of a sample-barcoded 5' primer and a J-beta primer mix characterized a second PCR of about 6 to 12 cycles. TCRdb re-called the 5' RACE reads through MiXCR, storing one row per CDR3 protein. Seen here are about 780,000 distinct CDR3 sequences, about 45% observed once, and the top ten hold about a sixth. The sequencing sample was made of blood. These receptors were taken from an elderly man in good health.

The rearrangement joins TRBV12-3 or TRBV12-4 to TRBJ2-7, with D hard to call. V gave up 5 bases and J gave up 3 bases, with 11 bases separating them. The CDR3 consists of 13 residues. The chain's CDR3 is CASSVLMDYEQYF. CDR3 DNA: TGTGCCAGCAGTGTTCTTATGGACTACGAGCAGTACTTC.

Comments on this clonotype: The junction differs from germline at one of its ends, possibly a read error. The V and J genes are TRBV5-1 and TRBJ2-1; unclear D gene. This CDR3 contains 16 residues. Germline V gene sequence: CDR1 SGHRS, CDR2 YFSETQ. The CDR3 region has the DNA TGCGCCAGCAGCTCCGCCCAGCAGAGCTCCTACGATGAGCAGTTCTTC. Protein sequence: CASSSAQQSSYDEQFF.